This T cell receptor beta chain was obtained from a study of shared clonotypes between healthy human individuals. Turning to this clone: The junction departs from the called germline gene at one end, perhaps through a read error.

The study separated CD4+ cells into CD45RA+ naive and CD45RA-negative memory subsets. The CDR3 loop spans 16 amino acids. The germline V gene has CDR1 SGHVS and CDR2 FQNEAQ. Sequencing was at deep level. Sequencing was performed with immunoSEQ multiplex PCR; in TCRdb, only in-frame clones are kept and a portion is missing. The repertoire holds 2 million to 2.5 million clones, almost 96% seen once, with less than 0.15% in the top ten. What was sequenced was naive CD4+ T cells sorted from blood. Stated subset: CD45RA+ positively selected. The source of this sequence is a man in his late teens or twenties in good health. The chain has TRBV7-8 and TRBJ2-2; maybe TRBD1 (6 bases). This CDR3 reads CASSLRQAQNPGELFF. The CDR3 DNA sequence: TGTGCCAGCAGCTTAAGACAGGCACAGAACCCCGGGGAGCTGTTTTTT.